Each of the 25 T cell receptor beta chains below was sequenced from the same sample in a study of beta chain features in type 1 diabetes. Sequenced material consisted of expressed TCRB transcripts (all of the isolated RNA was reverse transcribed). The assay was immunoSEQ multiplex PCR, and TCRdb's table has in-frame clones only and misses some. In the table there are tens of thousands of clones, approximately 32% of which are singletons. The specimen sequenced was stem cell memory CD4+ T cells from blood. These receptors all stem from a woman aged 18-29 years in good health.

This rearrangement joins TRBV14 to TRBJ1-3; D not certain. The CDR3 sequence is 14 residues long. Germline CDR1 is SGHDN and CDR2 is FVKESK. V gave up 4 bases and J gave up 1 base, with 8 bases separating them. Here the CDR3 DNA reads TGTGCCAGCAGCCGTGCCAGTTCTGGAAACACCATATATTTT. Translation: CASSRASSGNTIYF. The variable domain in full, with the rest retrieved from reference TRBV14 and TRBJ1-3, is EAGVTQFPSHSVIEKGQTVTLRCDPISGHDNLYWYRRVMGKEIKFLLHFVKESKQDESGMPNNRFLAERTGGTYSTLKVQPAELEDSGVYFCASSRASSGNTIYFGEGSWLTVV.

This clone showed up just a few times. This rearrangement joins TRBV19 to TRBJ1-5; TRBD1 might be the D (5 bases). The CDR3 contains 15 residues. Germline CDR1 LNHDA, CDR2 SQIVND (reference sequence). Trimming cost V 3 bases and J 0 bases, with 9 bases left between them. This CDR3 is CASSIGGNSNQPQHF. DNA of the CDR3: TGTGCCAGTAGTATCGGGGGGAATAGCAATCAGCCCCAGCATTTT. Combining the CDR3 with reference TRBV19 and TRBJ1-5 gives the whole variable domain DGGITQSPKYLFRKEGQNVTLSCEQNLNHDAMYWYRQDPGQGLRLIYYSQIVNDFQKGDIAEGYSVSREKKESFPLTVTSAQKNPTAFYLCASSIGGNSNQPQHFGDGTRLSIL.

The V gene is TRBV5-1, the J gene TRBJ2-3, with D maybe TRBD2 (5 bases). V lost 8 bases, J lost 0 bases, and 16 bases lay in between. The V gene's germline CDR1 is SGHRS and CDR2 YFSETQ. This CDR3 is built from 15 residues. The CDR3 DNA reads TGCGCCAGTACTGATCCGGGGATCAGCACAGATACGCAGTATTTT. Encoded protein: CASTDPGISTDTQYF.

The chain links TRBV29-1 to TRBJ2-3, with a weak D call TRBD2 (7 bases). The V gene's germline CDR1 is SQVTM and CDR2 ANQGSEA. CDR3 length: 14 residues. The V end was cut by 1 base, the J end by 4 bases, with 12 bases between. The CDR3 DNA follows: TGCAGCGTTGAAGGGGGGGAGGGGGCAGATACGCAGTATTTT. This gives the protein CSVEGGEGADTQYF.

J is TRBJ1-2 and V is TRBV19, with D perhaps TRBD1 (6 bases). Trimming removed 4 bases at V and 0 bases at J, with 12 bases between. The CDR3 has 15 amino acids. CDR1 is LNHDA, CDR2 SQIVND, per germline (reference sequence). CDR3 DNA sequence: TGTGCCAGTAGTAACCAGGGGATAGCTAACTATGGCTACACCTTC. Translation gives CASSNQGIANYGYTF.

This clone came up a few times. This sequence joins TRBV5-1 and TRBJ1-5; D is unresolved. V lost 1 base and J 1 base, leaving 12 bases between the germline ends. Germline V gene sequence: CDR1 SGHRS, CDR2 YFSETQ. This CDR3 has 16 residues. CDR3 amino acids: CASSLSAGLSNQPQHF. The DNA of the CDR3 is TGCGCCAGCAGCTTGAGTGCAGGCTTAAGCAATCAGCCCCAGCATTTT.

The chain uses TRBV19 and TRBJ1-5; 7 positions agree with TRBD1. The CDR3 consists of 15 residues. The germline CDR1 and CDR2 sequences are LNHDA and SQIVND (reference sequence). Unmatched junction bases numbered 11, after V lost 6 bases and J lost 6 bases. CDR3 residues: CASSNTQGYTQPQHF. The CDR3 nucleotides read TGTGCCAGTAGCAATACACAGGGGTACACTCAGCCCCAGCATTTT. Based on the CDR3 plus reference TRBV19 and TRBJ1-5, the full variable domain is DGGITQSPKYLFRKEGQNVTLSCEQNLNHDAMYWYRQDPGQGLRLIYYSQIVNDFQKGDIAEGYSVSREKKESFPLTVTSAQKNPTAFYLCASSNTQGYTQPQHFGDGTRLSIL.

This clone has a handful of counts. Written as DNA, the CDR3 is TGTGCCAGCAGTTGGGCCAGCGGGGGGATTGAGCAGTACTTC. As protein: CASSWASGGIEQYF. The V gene is TRBV27, the J gene TRBJ2-7; 9 nucleotides match TRBD2. V trimming: 4 bases; J trimming: 7 bases; junction bases outside the gene matches: 8. In germline, CDR1 is MNHEY, CDR2 SMNVEV (reference sequence). The CDR3 loop spans 14 amino acids.

The DNA for the CDR3 is TGTGCCAGCAGCGTAGACGGGAGAGCGAACACTGAAGCTTTCTTT. This gives the protein CASSVDGRANTEAFF. The chain is built from TRBV7-9 and TRBJ1-1; D uncertain. Trimming removed 5 bases at V and 1 base at J, with 14 bases between. The germline V gene encodes CDR1 SEHNR and CDR2 FQNEAQ (reference sequence). This CDR3 is built from 15 residues.

This rearrangement joins TRBV18 to TRBJ2-1; 8 positions match TRBD2. The germline V gene encodes CDR1 KGHSH and CDR2 LQKENI. The V gene end was trimmed by 0 bases and the J gene end by 8 bases; junction bases not matched to a gene: 6. The CDR3 loop spans 15 amino acids. CDR3 protein: CASSPPAGGVDEQFF. CDR3 in DNA: TGTGCCAGCTCACCACCGGCCGGGGGGGTGGATGAGCAGTTCTTC.

This clone has only one observation. The J gene is TRBJ2-3, the V gene TRBV2, with D unresolved. This CDR3 contains 15 residues. Trimming cost V 2 bases and J 0 bases, with 9 bases left between them. Germline V lookup: CDR1 SNHLY, CDR2 FYNNEI. DNA for the CDR3: TGTGCCAGCAGTGAACGTCTGGCTAGCACAGATACGCAGTATTTT. The encoded protein is CASSERLASTDTQYF.

This clone appeared once. This chain links TRBV4-1 with TRBJ2-4, with 8 bases aligning to TRBD1. The CDR3 runs to 17 residues. Trimming took 3 bases from V and 6 from J; bases not matched to a gene: 13. Germline CDR1 MGHRA, CDR2 YSYEKL. This CDR3 reads CASSQSLDRERRNIQYF. DNA for the CDR3: TGCGCCAGCAGCCAGAGCCTGGACAGGGAAAGGAGAAACATTCAGTACTTC.

This chain uses TRBV5-4 with TRBJ2-5; TRBD2 agrees at 12 bases. V shed 1 base and J 3 bases; nucleotides not matched to a gene: 7. Germline values: CDR1 SGHNT, CDR2 YYREEE (reference sequence). CDR3 length equals 17 residues. CDR3: CASSLKLAGGPEETQYF. The CDR3 DNA is TGTGCCAGCAGCTTGAAACTAGCGGGGGGCCCCGAAGAGACCCAGTACTTC.

V and J are TRBV7-9 and TRBJ1-4; TRBD1 matches at 10 bases. Germline trimming cut 5 bases from V and 4 bases from J; bases unmatched to any gene: 4. In germline, CDR1 is SEHNR, CDR2 FQNEAQ (reference sequence). The CDR3 has 15 residues. The CDR3 spells CASSHGTGDNEKLFF. CDR3 nucleotide sequence: TGTGCCAGCAGCCATGGGACAGGGGATAATGAAAAACTGTTTTTT.

In this sample, this clone turned up a few times. The chain recombines TRBV4-1 with TRBJ1-4; 9 nucleotides align to TRBD1. Germline trimming cut 1 base from V and 6 bases from J; bases unmatched to any gene: 6. The germline CDR1 and CDR2 sequences are MGHRA and YSYEKL. The CDR3 is 16 residues long. CDR3 residues: CASSQVAGQGYEKLFF. The CDR3 DNA sequence: TGCGCCAGCAGCCAAGTAGCGGGACAGGGATATGAAAAACTGTTTTTT.

The rearrangement uses TRBV7-2 and TRBJ2-2; a possible D gene is TRBD2 (5 bases). The CDR3 covers 14 residues. The germline V gene encodes CDR1 SGHTA and CDR2 FQGNSA. Trimming took off 4 bases at V and 5 bases at J, with 11 bases between the two ends. CDR3 in amino acids: CASSSTTRTGELFF. CDR3 nucleotides: TGTGCCAGCAGCTCGACTACCCGTACCGGGGAGCTGTTTTTT.

This clone was detected a few times. J is TRBJ2-3 and V is TRBV7-9; no reliable D call. Trimming removed 6 bases from V and 3 bases from J, with 16 bases in between. CDR1 is SEHNR, CDR2 FQNEAQ, per germline (reference sequence). This CDR3 contains 15 residues. The CDR3 nucleotides read TGTGCCAGCAGTCGTCCACGATTCCGGACAGATACGCAGTATTTT. This sequence encodes CASSRPRFRTDTQYF.

This clone has only a few counts. The chain recombines TRBV7-2 with TRBJ2-3; 11 nucleotides line up with TRBD2. This CDR3 has 17 residues. The trim removed 5 bases at V and 5 bases at J, leaving 12 bases unmatched. Germline CDR1 reads SGHTA; CDR2 reads FQGNSA. The CDR3 coding sequence is TGTGCCAGCAGCGCCAAACTCACGGGACTAGCGGTAGATACGCAGTATTTT. Its protein is CASSAKLTGLAVDTQYF.

This chain uses TRBV11-2 with TRBJ1-4, with 7 bases that match TRBD1. Germline loops: CDR1 SGHAT, CDR2 FQNNGV. Trimming took 2 bases from V and 7 from J; bases not matched to a gene: 4. The CDR3 totals 14 residues. CDR3 in amino acids: CASSLTSGGEKLFF. DNA for the CDR3: TGTGCCAGCAGCTTAACCTCAGGGGGTGAAAAACTGTTTTTT.

This clone was observed a few times. V and J are TRBV4-2 and TRBJ2-1, with TRBD2 identical over 10 bases. Germline CDR1 and CDR2: LGHNA and YNFKEQ. With V trimmed by 0 bases and J by 6 bases, 17 bases remained unmatched. This CDR3 comprises 20 residues. CDR3 amino acids: CASSQDIRLAGAPNGNEQFF. Written as DNA, the CDR3 is TGTGCCAGCAGCCAAGATATCAGGCTAGCGGGAGCTCCTAACGGCAATGAGCAGTTCTTC.

V is TRBV7-2 and J is TRBJ2-3, with D perhaps matching TRBD2 (6 bases). Germline CDR1 is SGHTA and CDR2 is FQGNSA. The CDR3 runs 17 residues. The V gene lost 4 bases and the J gene lost 0 bases, with 17 bases spanning the gap. The CDR3 here is CASSSSLAVPSTDTQYF. CDR3 nucleotide sequence: TGTGCCAGCAGCTCCTCATTAGCGGTGCCTAGCACAGATACGCAGTATTTT.

DNA of the CDR3: TGTGCCATCAGGGGGGACAGGGTTCCTTCACCCCTCCACTTT. This gives the protein CAIRGDRVPSPLHF. The V call is TRBV10-3, the J call TRBJ1-6; 9 bases match TRBD1. Looked up from germline, CDR1 is ENHRY and CDR2 is SYGVKD. The length of the CDR3 is 14 residues. The junction had 6 bases not matched to a gene; V was cut back by 6 bases and J by 9 bases.

This clone has a handful of counts. The chain has TRBV30 and TRBJ1-1; no definite D call. Germline lookup yields CDR1 GTSNPN and CDR2 SVGIG (reference sequence). The CDR3 runs 11 residues. V shed 2 bases and J shed 10 bases, with 11 bases lying between them. The CDR3 nucleotides are TGTGCCTGGAGTTCCTCAATCGGAGCTTTCTTT. Its protein is CAWSSSIGAFF.

V is TRBV28 and J is TRBJ1-1; D is unresolved. CDR1 and CDR2 from the germline V gene are MDHEN and SYDVKM. V dropped 5 bases and J dropped 1 base, with 14 bases sitting between them. This CDR3 has 15 residues. This CDR3 reads CASSPPDAGNTEAFF. The CDR3 nucleotides are TGTGCCAGCAGTCCCCCCGACGCGGGGAACACTGAAGCTTTCTTT. The full variable domain, in which reference TRBV28 and TRBJ1-1 provide the parts outside the CDR3, is DVKVTQSSRYLVKRTGEKVFLECVQDMDHENMFWYRQDPGLGLRLIYFSYDVKMKEKGDIPEGYSVSREKKERFSLILESASTNQTSMYLCASSPPDAGNTEAFFGQGTRLTVV.

The rearrangement links TRBV30 to TRBJ1-6; 7 positions match TRBD1. This CDR3 has 13 amino acids. The V gene end was trimmed by 0 bases and the J gene end by 8 bases; junction bases not matched to a gene: 1. Germline loops: CDR1 GTSNPN, CDR2 SVGIG (reference sequence). The CDR3 is CAWSVQGDSPLHF. The CDR3 DNA reads as TGTGCCTGGAGTGTGCAGGGGGATTCACCCCTCCACTTT.